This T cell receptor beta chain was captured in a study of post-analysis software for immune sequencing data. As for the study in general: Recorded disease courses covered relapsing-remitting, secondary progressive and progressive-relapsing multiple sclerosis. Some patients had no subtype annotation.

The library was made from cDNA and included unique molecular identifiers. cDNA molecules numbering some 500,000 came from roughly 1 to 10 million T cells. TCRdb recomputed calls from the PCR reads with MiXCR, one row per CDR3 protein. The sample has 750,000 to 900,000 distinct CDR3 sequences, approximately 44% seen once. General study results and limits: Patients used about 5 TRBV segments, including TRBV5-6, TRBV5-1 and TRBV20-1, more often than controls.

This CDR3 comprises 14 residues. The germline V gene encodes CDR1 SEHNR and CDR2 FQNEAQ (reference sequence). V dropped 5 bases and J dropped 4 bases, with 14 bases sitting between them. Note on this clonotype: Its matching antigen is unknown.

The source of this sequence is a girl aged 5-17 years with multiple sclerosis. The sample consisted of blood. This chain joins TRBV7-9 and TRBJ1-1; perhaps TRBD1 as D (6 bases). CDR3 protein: CASSPPGQSTEAFF. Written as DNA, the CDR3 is TGTGCCAGCAGCCCCCCCGGACAGTCCACTGAAGCTTTCTTT.